The 2 T cell receptor beta chains given below trace back to one sample, sequenced in a study of blood T cell repertoires in COVID-19. TCRdb's copy holds only in-frame clones and misses some; the assay was immunoSEQ multiplex PCR. Counted here are roughly 100,000 clones, 70% to 90% occurring once; the ten biggest clones make up roughly a sixth. Sequencing was performed on peripheral blood. The receptors were sampled from a woman older than 75 with acute or convalescent COVID-19.

The chain uses TRBV29-1 and TRBJ1-2; a possible D gene is TRBD1 (6 bases). The CDR3 covers 12 residues. The V gene's germline CDR1 is SQVTM and CDR2 ANQGSEA. V lost 5 bases to trimming and J lost 6 bases, with 13 bases between them. In nucleotides, the CDR3 is TGCAGCGTTCCCGGGGGGCATGATGGCTACACCTTC. This translates into CSVPGGHDGYTF.

Comment on this clone: Other DNA sequences within the sample encode an identical CDR3. The CDR3 region has the DNA TGCGCCAGCAGCTTGGTCGGGGTCGGAAACACCATATATTTT. Its protein product is CASSLVGVGNTIYF. V usage is TRBV5-1 and J usage is TRBJ1-3; the D is unclear. This CDR3 region has 14 residues. In germline, CDR1 is SGHRS, CDR2 YFSETQ. Trimming pared 0 bases from V and 4 bases from J, leaving 8 bases between.